The clone carrying this TCR beta chain was observed a single time. CDR1 is KGHSH and CDR2 is LQKENI in the germline V gene. This CDR3 is built from 15 residues. V shed 1 base and J shed 8 bases, with 14 bases lying between them. These data originate in a study of T cell repertoires in aging, cancer and after chemotherapy. The template was genomic DNA from peripheral blood, not RNA. A mixed TRB-A/B primer pool amplified rearranged TRB by multiplex touch-down PCR. TCRdb processed the multiplex PCR reads anew with MiXCR; each CDR3 protein has one entry. The repertoire includes around 16,000 distinct CDR3 sequences, roughly half of them detected once, and about 10% sits in the top ten.

Sequenced input: blood. The receptor was derived from a human donor in good health. The J gene is TRBJ1-4, the V gene TRBV18; unclear D gene. Here the CDR3 DNA reads TGTGCCAGCTCACCACTCGGAGGTCAAGGAGAAAAACTGTTTTTT. Its protein product is CASSPLGGQGEKLFF.